This passage covers 7 T cell receptor beta chains from one sample sequenced in a study of blood T cell repertoires in COVID-19. The assay was immunoSEQ multiplex PCR, and TCRdb's table has in-frame clones only and misses some. Of roughly 180,000 clones listed, around 83% are singletons. Sequenced sample: peripheral blood. The receptors here all came from an older woman with acute or convalescent COVID-19.

The chain joins TRBV3-1 (or the pseudogene TRBV3-2) to TRBJ1-3; D is ambiguous. This CDR3 contains 14 residues. The germline CDR1 and CDR2 sequences are LGHDT and YNNKEL (reference sequence). V gave up 4 bases and J gave up 2 bases, with 9 bases separating them. The CDR3 DNA reads TGTGCCAGCAGCCTTATGGGCACTGGAAACACCATATATTTT. Its translation is CASSLMGTGNTIYF.

For this clone: The same CDR3 can be traced to other DNA sequences in this sample. The chain employs TRBV30 and TRBJ1-4; the D is unclear. CDR3 length: 13 amino acids. CDR1 and CDR2 from the germline V gene are GTSNPN and SVGIG (reference sequence). Trimming cost V 0 bases and J 4 bases, with 6 bases left between them. The CDR3 spells CAWSVRDNEKLFF. The CDR3 DNA reads as TGTGCCTGGAGTGTGCGGGATAATGAAAAACTGTTTTTT.

This clone was observed once. The rearrangement joins TRBV28 to TRBJ1-6; 7 bases line up with TRBD1. The CDR3 is 14 amino acids. Germline loops: CDR1 MDHEN, CDR2 SYDVKM. The V gene end was trimmed by 6 bases and the J gene end by 7 bases; junction bases not matched to a gene: 6. CDR3 sequence reads: CASSLGQKNSPLHF. The CDR3 coding sequence is TGTGCCAGCAGCCTGGGACAGAAAAATTCACCCCTCCACTTT.

This clone was observed once. The CDR3 DNA follows: TGCAGCGTCGCAGTACGGACAGGGGGAGCTGAAGCTTTCTTT. Amino acid sequence: CSVAVRTGGAEAFF. The V and J genes are TRBV29-1 and TRBJ1-1; 10 nucleotides match TRBD1. The ends lost 6 bases at V and 6 bases at J; junction bases unmatched: 10. Germline CDR1 reads SQVTM; CDR2 reads ANQGSEA. The CDR3 has 14 amino acids. The entire variable domain, with the rest obtained from reference TRBV29-1 and TRBJ1-1, is as follows: SAVISQKPSRDICQRGTSLTIQCQVDSQVTMMFWYRQQPGQSLTLIATANQGSEATYESGFVIDKFPISRPNLTFSTLTVSNMSPEDSSIYLCSVAVRTGGAEAFFGQGTRLTVV.

This chain links TRBV20-1 with TRBJ1-2, with D maybe TRBD1 (5 bases). The germline V and J ends were trimmed by 3 bases and 8 bases, with 10 bases remaining between them. The CDR3 spans 11 residues. Germline CDR1 DFQATT, CDR2 SNEGSKA (reference sequence). The CDR3 DNA sequence: TGCAGTGCTAGGGTTGGGGCGGGCTACACCTTC. It specifies CSARVGAGYTF.

The J gene is TRBJ2-1, the V gene TRBV27; 8 nucleotides agree with TRBD2. Germline loops: CDR1 MNHEY, CDR2 SMNVEV (reference sequence). The CDR3 is made up of 15 amino acids. V shed 7 bases, J shed 7 bases, and the junction held 12 bases outside the gene matches. In DNA, the CDR3 is TGTGCCAGCACCAAATGGGAAGCGGGAGTAAATGAGCAGTTCTTC. This codes for CASTKWEAGVNEQFF.

The rearrangement joins TRBV6-5 to TRBJ1-2, with D perhaps matching TRBD1 (5 bases). The CDR3 is 14 residues long. Germline loops: CDR1 MNHEY, CDR2 SVGAGI. The V end was cut by 0 bases, the J end by 7 bases, with 12 bases between. As DNA, the CDR3 is TGTGCCAGCAGTTACTCACGACAGACCGGTGGCTACACCTTC. It yields the protein CASSYSRQTGGYTF.